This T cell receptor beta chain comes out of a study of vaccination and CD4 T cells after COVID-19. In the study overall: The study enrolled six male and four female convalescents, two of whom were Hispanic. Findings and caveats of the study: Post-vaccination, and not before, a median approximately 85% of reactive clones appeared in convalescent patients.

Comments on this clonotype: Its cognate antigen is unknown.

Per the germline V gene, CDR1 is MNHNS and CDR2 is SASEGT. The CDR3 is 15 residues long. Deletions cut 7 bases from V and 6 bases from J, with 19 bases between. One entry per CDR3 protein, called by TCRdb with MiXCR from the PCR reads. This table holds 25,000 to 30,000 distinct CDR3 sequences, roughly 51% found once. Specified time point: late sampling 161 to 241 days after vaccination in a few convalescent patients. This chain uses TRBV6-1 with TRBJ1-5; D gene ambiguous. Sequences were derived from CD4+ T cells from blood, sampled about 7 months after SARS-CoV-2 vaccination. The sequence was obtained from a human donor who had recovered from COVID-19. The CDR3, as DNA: TGTGCCAGCACGGTTTCCCGACAACTAGGTCAGCCCCAGCATTTT. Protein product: CASTVSRQLGQPQHF.